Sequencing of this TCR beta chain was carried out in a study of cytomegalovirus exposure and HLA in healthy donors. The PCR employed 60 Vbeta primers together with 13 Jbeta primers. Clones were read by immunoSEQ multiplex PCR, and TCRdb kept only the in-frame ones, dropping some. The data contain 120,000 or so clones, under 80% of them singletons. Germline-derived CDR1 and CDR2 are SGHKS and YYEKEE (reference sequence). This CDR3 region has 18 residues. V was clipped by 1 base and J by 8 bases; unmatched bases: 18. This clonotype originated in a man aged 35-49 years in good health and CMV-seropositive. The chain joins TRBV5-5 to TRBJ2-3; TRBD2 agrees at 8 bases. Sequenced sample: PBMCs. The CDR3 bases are TGTGCCAGCAGCTTGACAAGGTCCGGGACTAGGGGCATCGGTACGCAGTATTTT. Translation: CASSLTRSGTRGIGTQYF.